This is a list of T cell receptor beta chains from one sample in a study of regulatory T cells in long-lasting Graves disease. TCRdb itself ran the multiplex PCR reads through MiXCR, one entry per CDR3 protein. The table has 450,000 to 650,000 distinct CDR3 sequences, roughly a sixth seen once. In addition, the sample was reused for a study of T cells in Graves' hyperthyroidism and ophthalmopathy.

Here the sequenced sample was peripheral blood mononuclear cells (PBMCs), taken at new diagnosis, from a patient treated with antithyroid drugs. The receptors come from a woman aged 40 to 65 with Graves disease. Each CDR3 is given with its conserved first and last residue. The D gene is left open where the match is weak. Clone size is shown for a subset of rows, as once, few, many or a class of expanded clone.

D gene,clone size,V gene,J gene,CDR3 protein,CDR3 DNA
TRBD1,NA,TRBV10-3,TRBJ1-2,CVITETGGNYGYTF,TGTGTCATCACCGAGACAGGGGGTAACTATGGCTACACCTTC
TRBD1,many,TRBV4-1,TRBJ2-7,CASSQGWDRYYEQYF,TGCGCCAGCAGCCAAGGATGGGACAGGTACTACGAGCAGTACTTC
NA,once,TRBV10-3,TRBJ2-3,CAISERTPGGSTDTQYF,TGTGCCATCAGTGAGCGTACCCCGGGCGGGAGCACAGATACGCAGTATTTT
NA,many,TRBV20-1,TRBJ2-1,CSARTGTLEYNEQFF,TGCAGTGCTCGAACCGGGACACTGGAATACAATGAGCAGTTCTTC
TRBD1,few,TRBV19,TRBJ1-5,CASSIGGTAHQPQHF,TGTGCCAGTAGCATCGGGGGGACAGCTCATCAGCCCCAGCATTTT
TRBD2,many,TRBV28,TRBJ2-1,CASSTSSGGRNEQFF,TGTGCCAGCAGCACGAGTAGCGGGGGTAGGAATGAGCAGTTCTTC
TRBD2,NA,TRBV7-6,TRBJ2-5,CASSDLAGFQETQYF,TGTGCCAGCAGCGATTTAGCGGGATTTCAAGAGACCCAGTACTTC
NA,NA,TRBV19,TRBJ1-4,CASSIVGVEKLFF,TGTGCCAGTAGTATAGTTGGGGTCGAAAAACTGTTTTTT
NA,many,TRBV3-1,TRBJ2-5,CASSPGYGSQYF,TGTGCCAGCAGCCCGGGTTACGGTAGCCAGTACTTC
NA,many,TRBV12-3/TRBV12-4,TRBJ2-7,CASSLRQGSHEQYF,TGTGCCAGCAGTTTAAGGCAGGGTAGCCACGAGCAGTACTTC
TRBD1,many,TRBV28,TRBJ1-1,CASSPSRGGSTEAFF,TGTGCCAGCAGCCCGTCCAGGGGGGGAAGCACTGAAGCTTTCTTT
TRBD2,many,TRBV3-1,TRBJ2-1,CASSQVAGGYNEQFF,TGTGCCAGCAGCCAAGTTGCGGGGGGGTACAATGAGCAGTTCTTC
NA,few,TRBV19,TRBJ2-2,CASRADMYTGELFF,TGTGCCAGTAGGGCAGACATGTACACCGGGGAGCTGTTTTTT
TRBD2,many,TRBV12-3/TRBV12-4,TRBJ2-5,CASGHRQAGRETQYF,TGTGCCAGCGGACACCGACAAGCGGGGCGGGAGACCCAGTACTTC
NA,NA,TRBV7-2,TRBJ1-1,CASSQGLHRNTEAFF,TGTGCCAGCAGCCAGGGGTTACACAGGAACACTGAAGCTTTCTTT
NA,NA,TRBV20-1,TRBJ1-1,CSARGEVRGGTAEAFF,TGCAGTGCTAGAGGGGAGGTCCGAGGGGGAACCGCCGAAGCTTTCTTT
NA,many,TRBV18,TRBJ1-5,CASSASRQPQHF,TGTGCCAGCTCAGCCAGTCGTCAGCCCCAGCATTTT
NA,many,TRBV20-1,TRBJ2-7,CSAEGGSADLYEQYF,TGCAGTGCCGAGGGGGGGTCGGCCGATCTCTACGAGCAGTACTTC
NA,many,TRBV27,TRBJ1-1,CASSPDRIMNTEAFF,TGTGCCAGCAGTCCCGACAGGATTATGAACACTGAAGCTTTCTTT
NA,NA,TRBV19,TRBJ2-3,CASTKRGYTDTQYF,TGTGCCAGTACCAAGAGGGGGTACACAGATACGCAGTATTTT
NA,once,TRBV19,TRBJ1-1,CASSIGAAVNTEAFF,TGTGCCAGTAGTATTGGGGCAGCGGTTAACACTGAAGCTTTCTTT
TRBD2,few,TRBV9,TRBJ2-2,CASSVGGGANTGELFF,TGTGCCAGCAGCGTAGGCGGGGGGGCCAACACCGGGGAGCTGTTTTTT
NA,many,TRBV12-3/TRBV12-4,TRBJ1-1,CASSLAPGGMNTEAFF,TGTGCCAGCAGTTTAGCCCCGGGGGGGATGAACACTGAAGCTTTCTTT
NA,many,TRBV7-2,TRBJ1-5,CASSLGGGQNQPQHF,TGTGCCAGCAGCTTGGGCGGGGGGCAAAATCAGCCCCAGCATTTT
NA,many,TRBV10-3,TRBJ1-1,CAISELGGGRSTEAFF,TGTGCCATCAGTGAGCTTGGTGGGGGAAGGTCGACTGAAGCTTTCTTT
NA,few,TRBV5-1,TRBJ1-2,CASSLVPNYGYTF,TGTGCCAGCAGCTTAGTTCCTAACTATGGCTACACCTTC
NA,many,TRBV11-2,TRBJ2-1,CASSLGWVAGRNEQFF,TGTGCCAGCAGCTTAGGGTGGGTTGCAGGACGGAATGAGCAGTTCTTC
TRBD2,few,TRBV28,TRBJ2-7,CASTTVGLAGTYEQYF,TGTGCCAGCACCACCGTGGGACTAGCGGGGACCTACGAGCAGTACTTC
NA,NA,TRBV9,TRBJ2-7,CASSPRDGNYEQYF,TGTGCCAGCAGCCCAAGGGACGGCAACTACGAGCAGTACTTC
NA,NA,TRBV6-1,TRBJ1-1,CASRTDPESTEAFF,TGTGCCAGCAGAACGGACCCAGAAAGCACTGAAGCTTTCTTT
NA,few,TRBV18,TRBJ2-4,CASSPQSGLGNIQYF,TGTGCCAGCTCACCACAGTCGGGACTGGGAAACATTCAGTACTTC
NA,few,TRBV12-5,TRBJ1-1,CASGTDLYYTEAFF,TGTGCTAGTGGGACAGACCTTTATTACACTGAAGCTTTCTTT
TRBD1,many,TRBV9,TRBJ1-2,CASSAGRGSGYTF,TGTGCCAGCAGCGCGGGCAGGGGGTCTGGCTACACCTTC
TRBD2,few,TRBV5-4,TRBJ2-1,CASSPGTSVGNEQFF,TGTGCCAGCAGCCCTGGGACTAGCGTAGGAAATGAGCAGTTCTTC
NA,many,TRBV15,TRBJ1-5,CATSRDHHGSGNQPQHF,TGTGCCACCAGCAGAGACCATCATGGGAGCGGCAATCAGCCCCAGCATTTT
NA,many,TRBV7-9,TRBJ2-7,CASSPGQSSYEQYF,TGTGCCAGCAGCCCGGGGCAGAGCTCCTACGAGCAGTACTTC
TRBD2,NA,TRBV30,TRBJ2-3,CAWSAAGTSNRRTQYF,TGTGCCTGGAGCGCGGCCGGGACTAGTAACCGGCGTACGCAGTATTTT
NA,many,TRBV12-3/TRBV12-4,TRBJ1-2,CASSSTTPQSGGYTF,TGTGCCAGCAGTTCGACGACCCCCCAGTCGGGTGGCTACACCTTC
NA,NA,TRBV3-1,TRBJ1-4,CASSQLRGEKLFF,TGTGCCAGCAGCCAACTTCGGGGGGAAAAACTGTTTTTT
TRBD2,NA,TRBV2,TRBJ2-1,CASRAGASGSSYNEQFF,TGTGCCAGCAGGGCCGGGGCTAGCGGTAGCTCCTACAATGAGCAGTTCTTC
NA,NA,TRBV7-2,TRBJ1-2,CASSLAGGGNYGYTF,TGTGCCAGCAGCTTAGCAGGGGGGGGGAACTATGGCTACACCTTC
NA,many,TRBV30,TRBJ2-4,CAWAWRNQNIQYF,TGTGCCTGGGCCTGGAGGAATCAAAACATTCAGTACTTC